Sequencing of this TCR beta chain was carried out in a study of T cells expressing NK-cell markers. Across the whole study: Eight donors were sequenced, of whom seven were HCMV-seropositive, while the remaining one was HCMV-seronegative. Findings and caveats of the study: These clonotypes also led the CD3+CD56-NKG2C+ fraction in a handful of donors.

In germline, CDR1 is SGHTA, CDR2 FQGNSA. The CDR3 sequence is 15 residues long. As to this clonotype: Its target is unknown.

From its re-call of the 5' RACE reads, TCRdb lists each CDR3 protein once, without DNA. This sample's table has fewer than 200,000 distinct CDR3 sequences. This receptor was obtained from a woman between 18 and 69 years old in good health. The sequenced sample consisted of blood T cells: a sorted CD56 or NKG2C T cell subset, CD4+ or CD8+ T cells, or bulk PBMC T cells (not recorded which). This rearrangement joins TRBV7-2 to TRBJ1-5. The CDR3 here is CASSGYSSQNQPQHF.